The rows below give T cell receptor beta chains drawn from one sample of a study of OX40 agonist ivuxolimab in advanced cancers. Profiled with immunoSEQ multiplex PCR; TCRdb holds only in-frame clones, not every one. The profile shows about 70,000 clones, around nine tenths of them singletons. The sequences come from CD4+ or CD8+ T cells sorted from blood, collected in a trial of the OX40 agonist ivuxolimab. The receptor source for this set is an adult with an advanced solid tumor such as melanoma, head and neck, liver or kidney cancer. The CDR3 runs from the conserved cysteine through the conserved F or W.

V gene	CDR3 length	J gene	CDR3 protein
TRBV27	16	TRBJ2-5	CASSLLASGVQETQYF
TRBV25-1	13	TRBJ1-1	CASSVGAHLEAFF
TRBV13	14	TRBJ1-4	CASSLKQLNEKLFF
TRBV7-9	16	TRBJ2-3	CASSQLGQSHTDTQYF
TRBV11-2	17	TRBJ2-1	CASSLGQKRPDYNEQFF
TRBV7-6	15	TRBJ2-2	CASSLEGPTPGELFF
TRBV19	16	TRBJ1-1	CASRKREEVGNTEAFF
TRBV7-9	11	TRBJ2-7	CAGDGLIEQYF
TRBV15	16	TRBJ1-5	CATSTSRHQANQPQHF
TRBV7-9	15	TRBJ2-3	CASSLEVAFPDTQYF
TRBV7-7	13	TRBJ2-5	CASRPAGQETQYF
TRBV7-2	16	TRBJ1-3	CASSLAQGLHGNTIYF
TRBV30	17	TRBJ2-2	CAWSVLAGPEMTGELFF
TRBV7-8	14	TRBJ1-5	CASSLGTGKQPQHF
TRBV6-6	15	TRBJ2-1	CASSYQGGSYNEQFF
TRBV30	15	TRBJ1-3	CAWSVGPGAGNTIYF
TRBV19	15	TRBJ2-7	CASSTARGLAYEQYF
TRBV23-1	16	TRBJ2-7	CASSQREGGVPYEQYF
TRBV13	14	TRBJ1-2	CASSPGGGAKGYTF
TRBV15	14	TRBJ1-2	CATSSQGLDYGYTF
TRBV2	15	TRBJ2-3	CASTGGTREGDTQYF
TRBV5-8	17	TRBJ1-3	CASSNRDTYTSGNTIYF
TRBV27	16	TRBJ1-5	CASSSSAGEVEQPQHF
TRBV19	13	TRBJ2-1	CASSGSSYNEQFF
TRBV7-8	16	TRBJ2-1	CASSLAGTGSYNEQFF
TRBV6-5	15	TRBJ2-3	CASSYLTGFGDTQYF
TRBV7-9	18	TRBJ1-6	CASSLVGEGSSYNSPLHF
TRBV18	13	.	CASSPGGTAEQYF
TRBV30	13	TRBJ1-1	CAWSVGVGVEAFF
TRBV30	13	TRBJ2-7	CAWTRGQSYEQYF
TRBV2	17	TRBJ2-1	CASTAFRLAVEYNEQFF
TRBV5-1	15	TRBJ2-1	CASSPRWGSYNEQFF
TRBV18	15	TRBJ2-7	CASSPERTSNYEQYF
TRBV10-3	14	TRBJ2-7	CAISEKGHEYEQYF
TRBV7-7	13	TRBJ2-3	CASSPTITDTQYF
TRBV2	18	TRBJ1-2	CASSGTGITGSRGYGYTF
TRBV2	15	TRBJ2-7	CASSHPGQGTGEQYF
TRBV7-2	12	TRBJ1-2	CASSSVQGGYTF
TRBV27	16	TRBJ1-2	CASSLQGAQNVNGYTF
TRBV27	13	TRBJ1-1	CASSQGGWTEAFF